Sequencing of this T cell receptor beta chain was carried out in a study of T cell changes during pregnancy in multiple sclerosis. Generated by immunoSEQ multiplex PCR, the TCRdb table keeps only in-frame clones and is missing some. The data contain fewer than 70,000 clones, roughly 90% of them singletons. CDR1 and CDR2 (germline): MGHDK, SYGVNS. This CDR3 is 16 amino acids long. The V segment lost 1 base and the J segment 4 bases; nucleotides outside the gene matches: 3. Here the sequenced sample was peripheral blood, taken in the second trimester of pregnancy. This chain uses TRBV25-1 with TRBJ2-3, with 12 positions matching TRBD2. This TCR came from a female donor in good health, enrolled as a control in a pregnancy study. In nucleotides, the CDR3 is TGTGCCAGCAGTGAATCGAGACTAGCGGGAGCAGATACGCAGTATTTT. It codes for CASSESRLAGADTQYF. Full variable domain (outside the CDR3, taken from reference TRBV25-1 and TRBJ2-3): EADIYQTPRYLVIGTGKKITLECSQTMGHDKMYWYQQDPGMELHLIHYSYGVNSTEKGDLSSESTVSRIRTEHFPLTLESARPSHTSQYLCASSESRLAGADTQYFGPGTRLTVL.